The entry below gives a single TCR beta chain sequence along with its context. The antigen is undetermined. The assay was immunoSEQ multiplex PCR, and TCRdb's table has in-frame clones only and misses some. This table has around 80,000 clones, about 88% appearing once. The data are from a study of T cell responses to AZD1222 COVID-19 vaccine. Study findings and constraints: Baseline serology detected seropositivity in only five or six AZD1222 recipients. Samples come after the peak T cell response, not at day 14. As reported, nearly half of all spike-specific TCRs target variant regions that are unmutated. Clonal diversity was possibly underestimated, and white British individuals and females predominated among donors.

V lost 1 base, J lost 2 bases, and 8 bases stayed unmatched. The germline gives CDR1 SGHKS, CDR2 YYEKEE (reference sequence). The CDR3 sequence is 16 residues long. The material sequenced was peripheral blood, taken on day 0 of AZD1222 vaccination. The clonotype comes from an adult in good health. The chain is built from TRBV5-5 and TRBJ2-5, with 7 bases fitting TRBD1. The CDR3 reads CASSLNTGTEQETQYF. CDR3 in DNA: TGTGCCAGCAGCTTGAACACCGGGACAGAACAAGAGACCCAGTACTTC.